The rows below give T cell receptor beta chains drawn from one sample of a study of a mutant IDH1 vaccine in newly diagnosed glioma. Libraries were prepared by immunoSEQ multiplex PCR; TCRdb keeps only in-frame clonotypes and omits some of them. Altogether tens of thousands of clones are present, approximately 80% being singletons, with the ten largest covering roughly 4.5%. No cognate antigen is known for these TCRs. This sample comprised PBMCs, obtained from a glioma patient whose treatment included an IDH1 peptide vaccine. The receptors were sampled from a man aged 25-45 years with glioma. Each CDR3 is given with its conserved first and last residue. D genes are given only for firm matches. Not every row has a clone size; where given, it reads once, few, many or a size class.

.	13	few	TRBV10-3	TRBJ1-1	CAISDRGNTEAFF	TGTGCCATCAGTGACAGGGGGAACACTGAAGCTTTCTTT
TRBD1	13	.	TRBV6-5	TRBJ1-5	CASRSQGGQPQHF	TGTGCCAGCAGGTCACAGGGGGGACAGCCCCAGCATTTT
.	13	.	TRBV4-2	TRBJ2-3	CASSQESADTQYF	TGTGCCAGCAGCCAAGAATCCGCAGATACGCAGTATTTT
TRBD1	16	.	TRBV6-1	TRBJ2-7	CASSDLDAGGRYEQYF	TGTGCCAGCAGTGACCTTGATGCAGGGGGCCGCTACGAGCAGTACTTC
.	13	.	TRBV11-2	TRBJ1-5	CASSPSGGQPQHF	TGTGCCAGCAGCCCCAGTGGGGGCCAGCCCCAGCATTTT
.	18	.	TRBV5-1	TRBJ2-5	CASSLNAVLGGGEETQYF	TGCGCCAGCAGCTTGAACGCGGTCCTTGGGGGCGGGGAAGAGACCCAGTACTTC
TRBD2	16	.	TRBV4-1	TRBJ2-5	CASSQDETSGRETQYF	TGCGCCAGCAGCCAAGATGAGACTAGCGGGCGAGAGACCCAGTACTTC
.	12	.	TRBV6-6	TRBJ1-4	CAAMGGREKLFF	TGTGCCGCAATGGGGGGGCGTGAAAAACTGTTTTTT
.	12	.	TRBV5-4	TRBJ2-5	CASSLDGETQYF	TGTGCCAGCAGCTTGGATGGAGAGACCCAGTACTTC
.	12	.	TRBV5-6	TRBJ1-2	CASSSGKRGYTF	TGTGCCAGCAGCTCGGGAAAAAGGGGCTACACCTTC
TRBD1	17	.	TRBV28	TRBJ2-5	CASSLSSRDRVQETQYF	TGTGCCAGCAGTTTATCGTCCCGGGACAGGGTCCAAGAGACCCAGTACTTC
.	13	.	TRBV11-2	TRBJ1-5	CASSLLRGQPQHF	TGTGCCAGCAGCTTACTCAGGGGACAGCCCCAGCATTTT
TRBD1	15	.	TRBV27	TRBJ2-7	CASSAQGALRYEQYF	TGTGCCAGCAGCGCACAGGGGGCCCTTCGCTACGAGCAGTACTTC
.	13	.	TRBV10-3	TRBJ2-3	CAISETLPDTQYF	TGTGCCATCAGTGAGACCCTCCCCGATACGCAGTATTTT
TRBD2	17	few	TRBV5-4	TRBJ2-7	CASSLRLAGVRTYEQYF	TGTGCCAGCAGCCTACGACTAGCGGGGGTTCGAACCTACGAGCAGTACTTC
.	15	.	TRBV5-1	TRBJ2-7	CASSPRLDSSYEQYF	TGCGCCAGCAGCCCGAGATTGGACAGCTCCTACGAGCAGTACTTC
TRBD1	14	.	TRBV5-1	TRBJ1-2	CASSRTGRREGYTF	TGCGCCAGCAGTAGGACAGGGAGGCGGGAAGGCTACACCTTC
.	14	.	TRBV19	TRBJ1-1	CASSLTGQLVEAFF	TGTGCCAGTAGCTTAACCGGACAGTTAGTTGAAGCTTTCTTT
.	16	.	TRBV5-1	TRBJ2-2	CASSLQGFGDTGELFF	TGCGCCAGCAGCTTGCAGGGGTTCGGGGACACCGGGGAGCTGTTTTTT
TRBD2	16	.	TRBV10-2	TRBJ2-1	CASSGTLAGGFHEQFF	TGCGCCAGCAGTGGCACGTTAGCGGGGGGGTTTCATGAGCAGTTCTTC
.	11	.	TRBV10-3	TRBJ2-5	CATGSGGAQYF	TGTGCCACTGGGAGTGGTGGGGCCCAGTACTTC
.	18	.	TRBV7-6	TRBJ1-6	CASSQISQGRTYNSPLHF	TGTGCCAGCAGCCAAATCTCACAGGGAAGAACCTATAATTCACCCCTCCACTTT
TRBD1	15	.	TRBV6-5	TRBJ2-2	CASSYDRVGTGELFF	TGTGCCAGCAGTTACGACAGGGTAGGGACCGGGGAGCTGTTTTTT
.	14	.	TRBV19	TRBJ2-3	CASSIAPATDTQYF	TGTGCCAGTAGTATAGCTCCAGCCACAGATACGCAGTATTTT
.	16	.	TRBV6-6	TRBJ1-2	CASSPAGEGSRYGYTF	TGTGCCAGCAGTCCCGCTGGGGAGGGAAGTCGCTATGGCTACACCTTC
.	14	.	TRBV19	TRBJ1-3	CASQSGGSGNTIYF	TGTGCCAGTCAATCGGGCGGGTCTGGAAACACCATATATTTT
TRBD1	15	.	TRBV11-3	TRBJ2-1	CASSFGQATYNEQFF	TGTGCCAGCAGCTTCGGACAGGCCACCTACAATGAGCAGTTCTTC
.	13	.	TRBV23-1	TRBJ1-2	CASSLGRNYGYTF	TGCGCCAGCAGTCTTGGGAGAAACTATGGCTACACCTTC
.	16	.	TRBV9	TRBJ1-1	CASSVGGGVTNTEAFF	TGTGCCAGCAGCGTAGGGGGAGGGGTCACGAACACTGAAGCTTTCTTT
.	12	once	TRBV28	TRBJ1-2	CASGDRVDGYTF	TGTGCCAGCGGCGATAGGGTGGATGGCTACACCTTC
.	15	.	TRBV7-2	TRBJ1-5	CASSLVEGRSQPQHF	TGTGCCAGCAGCTTAGTCGAGGGGCGCAGTCAGCCCCAGCATTTT
.	13	.	TRBV7-9	TRBJ1-2	CASSSQGYDGYTF	TGTGCCAGCAGCAGTCAGGGGTACGATGGCTACACCTTC
.	13	.	TRBV10-1	TRBJ1-5	CASSETSNQPQHF	TGCGCCAGCAGTGAAACTAGCAATCAGCCCCAGCATTTT
.	15	.	TRBV10-2	TRBJ1-5	CASSESRGDFQPQHF	TGCGCCAGCAGTGAGTCACGGGGGGATTTTCAGCCCCAGCATTTT
.	15	.	TRBV21-1	TRBJ1-3	CASGLVWGEGNTIYF	.
.	13	.	TRBV6-5	TRBJ1-5	CASSYRENQPQHF	TGTGCCAGCAGTTATCGGGAAAATCAGCCCCAGCATTTT
TRBD2	14	.	TRBV15	TRBJ2-7	CATSRAAGGYEQYF	TGTGCCACCAGCAGAGCCGCGGGAGGCTACGAGCAGTACTTC
.	13	.	TRBV19	TRBJ2-7	CASSIVRDDLRYF	TGTGCCAGTAGTATAGTCCGGGACGACCTTCGGTACTTC
.	16	.	TRBV7-9	TRBJ1-1	CASSLLRTTALSEAFF	TGTGCCAGCAGCTTACTTCGAACGACAGCGCTCAGTGAAGCTTTCTTT
.	15	few	TRBV28	TRBJ1-5	CASSLSRQGIRPQHF	TGTGCCAGCAGTCTATCCAGACAAGGTATAAGGCCCCAGCATTTT